Listed here are 27 T cell receptor beta chains from one sample, sequenced in a study of cytomegalovirus exposure and HLA in healthy donors. It was with 60 Vbeta and 13 Jbeta primers that the PCR ran. The method was immunoSEQ multiplex PCR; TCRdb's version includes in-frame clones alone and lacks a portion of them. The listing records 100,000 to 150,000 clones. The sequenced sample was PBMCs. The source of these receptors is a man aged 35 to 55 in good health and CMV-seronegative.

The V and J genes are TRBV29-1 and TRBJ2-7; 12 bases agree with TRBD2. Trimming took 7 bases from V and 0 from J; bases not matched to a gene: 4. This CDR3 is built from 14 residues. CDR1 SQVTM and CDR2 ANQGSEA come from the germline V gene. CDR3 coding DNA: TGCAGCGCCAGACTAGCGGGGGCCTCCTACGAGCAGTACTTC. It translates to CSARLAGASYEQYF.

This rearrangement joins TRBV11-3 to TRBJ2-2, with TRBD1 as a possible D gene (5 bases). Deletions cut 11 bases from V and 1 base from J, with 8 bases between. Germline CDR1 reads SGHNT; CDR2 reads YENEEA. The CDR3 has 12 amino acids. The CDR3 reads CASTGNTGELFF. The CDR3 DNA reads TGTGCCTCCACAGGGAACACCGGGGAGCTGTTTTTT.

The gene calls are TRBV30 and TRBJ2-1, with D perhaps TRBD1 (5 bases). With 4 bases removed from V and 4 bases from J, the gap between germline ends came to 14 bases. CDR3 length: 14 residues. CDR1 and CDR2 from the germline V gene are GTSNPN and SVGIG (reference sequence). CDR3 protein: CAWKGSNLYNEQFF. CDR3 sequence (DNA): TGTGCCTGGAAGGGGTCTAACTTATACAATGAGCAGTTCTTC.

This chain uses TRBV5-1 with TRBJ1-1, with D tentatively TRBD1 (6 bases). Per germline, CDR1 SGHRS and CDR2 YFSETQ. The CDR3 spans 15 residues. Trimming pared 1 base from V and 6 bases from J, leaving 16 bases between. CDR3 amino acids: CASSLTGQVLAEAFF. The CDR3 DNA sequence: TGCGCCAGCAGCTTGACGGGACAAGTTCTCGCTGAAGCTTTCTTT.

The V and J genes are TRBV7-2 and TRBJ1-2; no firm D call. The CDR3 runs 12 residues. V was trimmed by 3 bases and J by 0 bases, leaving 2 bases between them. Germline CDR1 SGHTA, CDR2 FQGNSA. CDR3 sequence: CASSFTNYGYTF. The CDR3 bases are TGTGCCAGCAGCTTCACTAACTATGGCTACACCTTC.

This rearrangement joins TRBV10-2 to TRBJ2-3, with 12 nucleotides matching TRBD2. The CDR3 is 14 amino acids. V was clipped by 6 bases and J by 4 bases; unmatched bases: 2. CDR1 is WSHSY and CDR2 is SAAADI in the germline V gene. CDR3 nucleotide sequence: TGCGCCAGCAGACTAGCGGGAGGCTCAGATACGCAGTATTTT. Residues: CASRLAGGSDTQYF.

This chain uses TRBV11-3 with TRBJ2-1; TRBD2 matches 12 bases. Germline V gene sequence: CDR1 SGHNT, CDR2 YENEEA. This CDR3 region has 19 residues. J lost 0 bases, V lost 0 bases, and 6 bases had no gene match. CDR3 loop: CASSLDGLAGGSSYNEQFF. CDR3 nucleotides: TGTGCCAGCAGCTTAGACGGCCTAGCGGGAGGGAGCTCCTACAATGAGCAGTTCTTC.

This chain links TRBV28 with TRBJ1-4; 7 bases fit TRBD1. Germline CDR1 is MDHEN and CDR2 is SYDVKM. This CDR3 comprises 15 residues. Trimming at V came to 4 bases and at J to 7 bases, leaving 9 bases not matched to a gene. CDR3 in amino acids: CASSSGTENIEKLFF. DNA of the CDR3: TGTGCCAGCAGTTCCGGGACAGAAAATATTGAAAAACTGTTTTTT.

This CDR3 is CAISSSGSRTDTQYF. The CDR3 nucleotides read TGTGCCATCAGTTCCTCAGGCAGCAGAACAGATACGCAGTATTTT. The rearrangement joins TRBV10-3 to TRBJ2-3; no clear D. V was cut by 5 bases and J by 3 bases, with 15 bases left in between. The CDR3 length is 15 residues. Germline V gene sequence: CDR1 ENHRY, CDR2 SYGVKD.

J is TRBJ1-3 and V is TRBV15; D may be TRBD1 (5 bases). This CDR3 spans 18 amino acids. Trimming stripped 0 bases from V and 1 base from J, with 16 bases between. Germline-derived CDR1 and CDR2 are LNHNV and YYDKDF (reference sequence). CDR3 in DNA: TGTGCCACCAGCAGAGATCGTGGCAGGGTCGGATCTGGAAACACCATATATTTT. This codes for CATSRDRGRVGSGNTIYF. Complete variable domain (other parts from reference TRBV15 and TRBJ1-3): DAMVIQNPRYQVTQFGKPVTLSCSQTLNHNVMYWYQQKSSQAPKLLFHYYDKDFNNEADTPDNFQSRRPNTSFCFLDIRSPGLGDTAMYLCATSRDRGRVGSGNTIYFGEGSWLTVV.

The chain couples TRBV5-4 to TRBJ2-7; the D gene is possibly TRBD2 (5 bases). V lost 4 bases, J lost 7 bases, and 12 bases lay in between. Germline loops: CDR1 SGHNT, CDR2 YYREEE (reference sequence). The CDR3 loop spans 12 amino acids. The CDR3 region has the DNA TGTGCCAGCAGCCCCCGCCCGGGGGAGCAGTACTTC. Residues: CASSPRPGEQYF.

V and J are TRBV7-6 and TRBJ2-5; 7 nucleotides line up with TRBD2. This CDR3 spans 14 amino acids. In germline, CDR1 is SGHVS, CDR2 FNYEAQ. After removal of 5 bases from V and 1 base from J, the junction contained 4 bases not matched to a gene. DNA for the CDR3: TGTGCCAGCAGCCACGGACTAGGCCAAGAGACCCAGTACTTC. It specifies CASSHGLGQETQYF.

Details on this clone: One junction end disagrees with the germline gene, perhaps due to a read error. CDR3 bases: TGTGCCAGCAGCCACCAGGAGACCCAGTACTTC. Its translation: CASSHQETQYF. The chain is built from TRBV11-3 and TRBJ2-5, with D uncertain. The length of the CDR3 is 11 residues. Per germline, CDR1 SGHNT and CDR2 YENEEA.

The J gene is TRBJ1-1, the V gene TRBV10-3; TRBD1 might be the D (6 bases). Between the trimmed V and J ends, which lost 4 bases and 1 base, there was a span of 13 bases. CDR3 length: 15 residues. Germline CDR1 and CDR2: ENHRY and SYGVKD. In nucleotides, the CDR3 is TGTGCCATCAGTGGAGGCAGGGGCGGGAACACTGAAGCTTTCTTT. Translation gives CAISGGRGGNTEAFF.

This chain links TRBV2 with TRBJ2-3, with D perhaps matching TRBD1 (5 bases). The CDR3 runs to 14 residues. From germline, CDR1 is SNHLY and CDR2 FYNNEI. Trimming removed 6 bases at V and 0 bases at J, with 10 bases between. CDR3 nucleotide sequence: TGTGCCAGCAGGCCACAGGCAAGCACAGATACGCAGTATTTT. Translated, it gives CASRPQASTDTQYF.

The chain is built from TRBV6-4 and TRBJ2-3; 7 nucleotides match TRBD2. Germline V gene data show CDR1 as MRHNA and CDR2 as SNTAGT. With V trimmed by 3 bases and J by 0 bases, 3 bases remained unmatched. The CDR3 is 15 residues long. CDR3 residues: CASSEGLTSTDTQYF. In DNA, the CDR3 is TGTGCCAGCAGTGAGGGACTAACTAGCACAGATACGCAGTATTTT.

The J gene is TRBJ1-5, the V gene TRBV7-8; perhaps TRBD1 as D (5 bases). The CDR3 extends over 14 amino acids. V was trimmed by 5 bases and J by 1 base, leaving 9 bases between them. Germline values: CDR1 SGHVS, CDR2 FQNEAQ. The CDR3 sequence: CASSDDRSNQPQHF. CDR3 sequence (DNA): TGTGCCAGCAGCGACGACAGAAGCAATCAGCCCCAGCATTTT.

The gene calls are TRBV29-1 and TRBJ2-1, with TRBD2 identical over 11 bases. From germline, CDR1 is SQVTM and CDR2 ANQGSEA. V lost 1 base to trimming and J lost 2 bases; unmatched junction nucleotides: 1. CDR3 length: 15 amino acids. CDR3 sequence reads: CSVEGGLAAYNEQFF. Here the CDR3 DNA reads TGCAGCGTTGAAGGGGGACTAGCGGCCTACAATGAGCAGTTCTTC.

V usage is TRBV28 and J usage is TRBJ2-7, with D perhaps matching TRBD1 (6 bases). Trimming stripped 6 bases from V and 0 bases from J, with 12 bases between. The CDR3 runs to 14 residues. Germline assignment: CDR1 MDHEN and CDR2 SYDVKM. DNA for the CDR3: TGTGCCAGCAGCCGGGACAACTACTCCTACGAGCAGTACTTC. It translates to CASSRDNYSYEQYF.

The gene calls are TRBV11-2 and TRBJ2-7, with 7 bases lining up with TRBD2. V gave up 4 bases and J gave up 2 bases; unmatched junction bases: 2. This CDR3 contains 13 residues. Germline V gives CDR1 SGHAT, CDR2 FQNNGV. CDR3 amino acids: CASSWAGAYEQYF. The CDR3 nucleotides read TGTGCCAGCAGCTGGGCGGGGGCCTACGAGCAGTACTTC. Supplemented by reference TRBV11-2 and TRBJ2-7, the full variable domain reads EAGVAQSPRYKIIEKRQSVAFWCNPISGHATLYWYQQILGQGPKLLIQFQNNGVVDDSQLPKDRFSAERLKGVDSTLKIQPAKLEDSAVYLCASSWAGAYEQYFGPGTRLTVT.

The chain uses TRBV2 and TRBJ1-1; D remains unclear. Trimming removed 4 bases at V and 7 bases at J, with 7 bases between. CDR3 length: 11 amino acids. CDR1 and CDR2 from the germline V gene are SNHLY and FYNNEI. The CDR3 region has the DNA TGTGCCAGCAGTGTGCAGATTGAAGCTTTCTTT. Translating it yields CASSVQIEAFF.

V is TRBV5-1 and J is TRBJ1-5; no definite D call. Per the germline V gene, CDR1 is SGHRS and CDR2 is YFSETQ. V was cut by 0 bases and J by 7 bases, with 11 bases left in between. This CDR3 comprises 14 residues. This chain's CDR3 is CASSLDGIRQPQHF. CDR3 nucleotide sequence: TGCGCCAGCAGCTTGGATGGTATCCGGCAGCCCCAGCATTTT.

The J gene is TRBJ2-1, the V gene TRBV29-1, with 12 bases that match TRBD2. After removal of 6 bases from V and 7 bases from J, the junction contained 7 bases not matched to a gene. This CDR3 comprises 14 residues. Germline assignment: CDR1 SQVTM and CDR2 ANQGSEA. CDR3 sequence reads: CSVRLAGAYNEQFF. CDR3 in DNA: TGCAGCGTAAGACTAGCGGGAGCTTATAATGAGCAGTTCTTC.

The V and J genes are TRBV2 and TRBJ1-2; D is unresolved. CDR3 length equals 14 residues. Germline lookup yields CDR1 SNHLY and CDR2 FYNNEI. Trimming left V 6 bases short and J 4 bases short, with 15 bases between. The CDR3 spells CASSVVSGVYGYTF. In DNA, the CDR3 is TGTGCCAGCAGCGTCGTAAGCGGGGTCTATGGCTACACCTTC.

J is TRBJ2-7 and V is TRBV2, with TRBD1 identical over 7 bases. The V segment lost 10 bases and the J segment 1 base; nucleotides outside the gene matches: 10. Per germline, CDR1 SNHLY and CDR2 FYNNEI. This CDR3 has 14 residues. The CDR3 sequence: CATLPGQISYEQYF. Written as DNA, the CDR3 is TGTGCCACCTTACCGGGACAGATATCCTACGAGCAGTACTTC. The whole variable domain, remainder taken from reference TRBV2 and TRBJ2-7, is EPEVTQTPSHQVTQMGQEVILRCVPISNHLYFYWYRQILGQKVEFLVSFYNNEISEKSEIFDDQFSVERPDGSNFTLKIRSTKLEDSAMYFCATLPGQISYEQYFGPGTRLTVT.

This sequence joins TRBV6-5 and TRBJ1-5, with D possibly matching TRBD1 (6 bases). The CDR3 runs to 14 residues. The V and J ends lost 6 bases and 1 base respectively, with 10 bases between them. Germline V CDR1 and CDR2: MNHEY, SVGAGI. The CDR3 protein is CASRAGVSNQPQHF. The CDR3 DNA is TGTGCCAGCAGGGCAGGGGTGAGCAATCAGCCCCAGCATTTT.

The chain is built from TRBV5-4 and TRBJ2-7; perhaps TRBD2 as D (6 bases). This CDR3 has 15 amino acids. Looked up from germline, CDR1 is SGHNT and CDR2 is YYREEE (reference sequence). Trimming shortened V by 2 bases and J by 6 bases, and 18 bases separated the two germline ends. The CDR3 protein is CASSFEAAVGGEQYF. In DNA, the CDR3 is TGTGCCAGCAGCTTTGAAGCGGCGGTGGGGGGCGAGCAGTACTTC. Full variable domain (remainder filled in from reference TRBV5-4 and TRBJ2-7): ETGVTQSPTHLIKTRGQQVTLRCSSQSGHNTVSWYQQALGQGPQFIFQYYREEENGRGNFPPRFSGLQFPNYSSELNVNALELDDSALYLCASSFEAAVGGEQYFGPGTRLTVT.